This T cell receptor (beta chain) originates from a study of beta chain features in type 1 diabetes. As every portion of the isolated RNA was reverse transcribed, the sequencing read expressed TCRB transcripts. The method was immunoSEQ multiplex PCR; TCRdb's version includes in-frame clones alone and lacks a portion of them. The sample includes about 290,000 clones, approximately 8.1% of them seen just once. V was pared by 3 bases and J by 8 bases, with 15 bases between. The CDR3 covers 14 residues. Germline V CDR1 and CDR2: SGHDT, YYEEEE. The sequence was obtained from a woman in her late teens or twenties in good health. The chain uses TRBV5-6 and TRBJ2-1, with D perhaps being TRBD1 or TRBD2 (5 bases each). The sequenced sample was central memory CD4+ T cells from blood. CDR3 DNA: TGTGCCAGCAGCTACCGGGACCCCGTCCATGAGCAGTTCTTC. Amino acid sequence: CASSYRDPVHEQFF.